The next 8 T cell receptor beta chains were all read from a single sample in a study of T cells in Graves' hyperthyroidism and ophthalmopathy. Template material for amplifying TCR beta CDR3 regions consisted of RNA transcripts. RT-PCR in the first round (using the HTBI primer set) targeted the TCR CDR3. TCRdb processed the multiplex PCR reads anew with MiXCR; each CDR3 protein has one entry. The sample lists some 250,000 distinct CDR3 sequences; about 15% were seen once. Sequenced sample: blood. The receptors were sampled from a middle-aged woman with Graves' hyperthyroidism that later progressed to Graves' ophthalmopathy.

This clonotype showed up many times. This rearrangement joins TRBV11-2 to TRBJ2-5; 9 positions match TRBD1. The CDR3 consists of 18 residues. CDR1 and CDR2 from the germline V gene are SGHAT and FQNNGV. Trimming at V came to 5 bases and at J to 3 bases, leaving 16 bases not matched to a gene. Here the CDR3 DNA reads TGTGCCAGCAGCCGTCGACTATTTCCGGGACAGGGCAAAGAGACCCAGTACTTC. Amino acid sequence: CASSRRLFPGQGKETQYF.

This clonotype was seen ten or more times. The rearrangement links TRBV10-3 to TRBJ2-7, with TRBD2 matching over 10 bases. Germline CDR1 and CDR2: ENHRY and SYGVKD. This CDR3 spans 16 amino acids. The V gene end was trimmed by 1 base and the J gene end by 0 bases; junction bases not matched to a gene: 3. The CDR3 loop is CAISEFSGRYSYEQYF. The CDR3 DNA reads as TGTGCCATCAGTGAGTTTAGCGGGAGGTACTCCTACGAGCAGTACTTC.

The chain couples TRBV11-2 to TRBJ1-1, with D tentatively TRBD1 (5 bases). CDR3 size: 12 residues. V was cut by 1 base and J by 10 bases, with 10 bases left in between. CDR1 is SGHAT and CDR2 is FQNNGV in the germline V gene. CDR3 nucleotides: TGTGCCAGCAGCTTAGTGGGGCAGAGAGCTTTCTTT. Its translation: CASSLVGQRAFF.

The J gene is TRBJ1-1, the V gene TRBV12-3 or TRBV12-4; D gene uncertain. Between the trimmed V and J ends, which lost 6 bases and 8 bases, there was a span of 16 bases. The CDR3 runs 13 residues. The CDR3 loop reads CASRFLYTDEAFF. The DNA of the CDR3 is TGTGCCAGCAGGTTTCTTTATACCGACGAAGCTTTCTTT.

This clonotype was seen at least ten times. The rearrangement links TRBV5-1 to TRBJ2-7, with D maybe TRBD1 (6 bases). The CDR3 loop spans 12 amino acids. Looked up from germline, CDR1 is SGHRS and CDR2 is YFSETQ. V dropped 4 bases and J dropped 4 bases, with 9 bases sitting between them. The CDR3 loop reads CASSGRGYEQYF. The CDR3 DNA follows: TGCGCCAGCAGCGGCAGGGGTTACGAGCAGTACTTC.

This clonotype was detected many times. The chain recombines TRBV5-5 with TRBJ2-2; D possibly corresponds to TRBD1 (5 bases). Germline V gene data show CDR1 as SGHKS and CDR2 as YYEKEE (reference sequence). V shed 4 bases and J shed 6 bases, with 13 bases lying between them. This CDR3 is built from 14 residues. The CDR3 loop is CASSVRQIAGELFF. CDR3 bases: TGTGCCAGCAGCGTTAGACAGATCGCCGGGGAGCTGTTTTTT. Variable domain in full (rest from reference TRBV5-5 and TRBJ2-2): DAGVTQSPTHLIKTRGQQVTLRCSPISGHKSVSWYQQVLGQGPQFIFQYYEKEERGRGNFPDRFSARQFPNYSSELNVNALLLGDSALYLCASSVRQIAGELFFGEGSRLTVL.

The chain employs TRBV20-1 and TRBJ1-6; 7 bases fit TRBD1. The CDR3 extends over 15 amino acids. Unmatched junction bases numbered 3, after V lost 4 bases and J lost 0 bases. The germline V gene has CDR1 DFQATT and CDR2 SNEGSKA (reference sequence). The CDR3 is CSAMGQISYNSPLHF. The CDR3 DNA reads as TGCAGTGCTATGGGACAGATCTCCTATAATTCACCCCTCCACTTT.

Worth noting for this clonotype: A much bigger clone sits one base away, suggesting this may be a read error. CDR3 region: CVSSRLTSSQNTGELFF. In DNA, the CDR3 is TGTGTCAGCTCACGACTCACTTCGAGCCAGAACACCGGGGAGCTGTTTTTT. V is TRBV18 and J is TRBJ2-2, with D unresolved. This CDR3 comprises 17 residues. Germline V gene data show CDR1 as KGHSH and CDR2 as LQKENI.